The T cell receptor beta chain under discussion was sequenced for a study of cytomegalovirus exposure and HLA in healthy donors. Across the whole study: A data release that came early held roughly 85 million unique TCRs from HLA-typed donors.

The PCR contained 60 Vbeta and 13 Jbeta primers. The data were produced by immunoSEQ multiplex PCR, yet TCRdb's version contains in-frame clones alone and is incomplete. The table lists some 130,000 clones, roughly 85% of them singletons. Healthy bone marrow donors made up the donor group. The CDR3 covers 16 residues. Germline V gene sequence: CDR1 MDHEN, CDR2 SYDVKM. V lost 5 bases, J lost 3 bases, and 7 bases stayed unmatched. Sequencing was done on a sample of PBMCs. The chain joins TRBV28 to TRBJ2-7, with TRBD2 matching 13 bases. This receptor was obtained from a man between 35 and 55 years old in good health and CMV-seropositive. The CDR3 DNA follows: TGTGCCAGCAGTAACCCGACTAGCGGGAGGCTCTACGAGCAGTACTTC. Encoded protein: CASSNPTSGRLYEQYF. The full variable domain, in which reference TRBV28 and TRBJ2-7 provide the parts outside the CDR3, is DVKVTQSSRYLVKRTGEKVFLECVQDMDHENMFWYRQDPGLGLRLIYFSYDVKMKEKGDIPEGYSVSREKKERFSLILESASTNQTSMYLCASSNPTSGRLYEQYFGPGTRLTVT.